The sequence of this T cell receptor (beta chain) was determined in a study of T cell responses to AZD1222 COVID-19 vaccine. The V gene end was trimmed by 10 bases and the J gene end by 4 bases; junction bases not matched to a gene: 9. The CDR3 length is 13 residues. Germline values: CDR1 MNHEY, CDR2 SVGAGI. In the case of this clone: Its target is not known.

General observations from the study: Targeting of unmutated variant regions was reportedly seen in nearly half of spike-specific TCRs. Only after the peak T cell response were repertoires sampled.

Assay: immunoSEQ multiplex PCR; the TCRdb copy retains only in-frame clones and omits some. The table records around 83,000 clones, roughly 88% of them present only once. The chain recombines TRBV6-5 with TRBJ1-2, with 7 bases that match TRBD1. This TCR was sampled from an adult in good health. Source: peripheral blood, taken on day 0 of AZD1222 vaccination. CDR3 coding DNA: TGTGCCATCGCCGGAAAGGGGGCCTATGGCTACACCTTC. It encodes CAIAGKGAYGYTF.